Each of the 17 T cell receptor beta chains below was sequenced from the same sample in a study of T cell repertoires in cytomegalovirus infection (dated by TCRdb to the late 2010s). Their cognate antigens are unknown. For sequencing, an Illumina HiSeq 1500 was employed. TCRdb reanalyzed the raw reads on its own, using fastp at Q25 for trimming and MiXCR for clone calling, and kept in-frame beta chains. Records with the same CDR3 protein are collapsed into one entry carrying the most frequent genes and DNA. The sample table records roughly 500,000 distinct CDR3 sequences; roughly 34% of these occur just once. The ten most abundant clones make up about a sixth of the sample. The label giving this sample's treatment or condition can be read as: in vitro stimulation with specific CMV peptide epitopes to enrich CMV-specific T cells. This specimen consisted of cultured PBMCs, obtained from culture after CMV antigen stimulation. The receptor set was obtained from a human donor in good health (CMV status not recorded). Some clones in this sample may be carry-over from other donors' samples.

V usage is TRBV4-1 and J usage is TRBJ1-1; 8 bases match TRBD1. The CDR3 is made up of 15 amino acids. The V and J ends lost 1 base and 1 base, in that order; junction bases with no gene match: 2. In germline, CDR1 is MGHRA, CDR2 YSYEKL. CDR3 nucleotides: TGCGCCAGCAGCCAAGGGGGACAGGCGAACACTGAAGCTTTCTTT. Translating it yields CASSQGGQANTEAFF.

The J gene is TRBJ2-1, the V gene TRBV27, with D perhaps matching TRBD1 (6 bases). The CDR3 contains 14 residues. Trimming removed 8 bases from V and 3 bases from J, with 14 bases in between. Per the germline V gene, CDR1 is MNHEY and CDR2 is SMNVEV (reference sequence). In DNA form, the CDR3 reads TGTGCCAGCCAATCTCTGGACAGCTACAATGAGCAGTTCTTC. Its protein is CASQSLDSYNEQFF.

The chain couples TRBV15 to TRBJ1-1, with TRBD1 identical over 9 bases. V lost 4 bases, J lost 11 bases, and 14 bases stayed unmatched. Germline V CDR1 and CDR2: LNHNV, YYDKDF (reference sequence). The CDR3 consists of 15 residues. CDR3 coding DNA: TGTGCCACCAGCATCCCGACAGGGGGACGATTGGGGGCTTTCTTT. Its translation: CATSIPTGGRLGAFF.

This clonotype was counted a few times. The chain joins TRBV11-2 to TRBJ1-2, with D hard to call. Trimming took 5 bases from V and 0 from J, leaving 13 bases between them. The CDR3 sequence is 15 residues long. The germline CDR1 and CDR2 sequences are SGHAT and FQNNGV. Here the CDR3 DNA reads TGTGCCAGCAGCCCACGGGGATTCCCTAACTATGGCTACACCTTC. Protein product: CASSPRGFPNYGYTF.

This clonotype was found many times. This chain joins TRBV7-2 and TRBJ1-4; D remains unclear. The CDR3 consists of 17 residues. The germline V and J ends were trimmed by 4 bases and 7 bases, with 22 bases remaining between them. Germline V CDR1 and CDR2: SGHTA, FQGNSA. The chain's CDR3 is CASSSLPSERWGEKLFF. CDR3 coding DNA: TGTGCCAGCAGCTCGCTCCCCTCGGAAAGGTGGGGTGAAAAACTGTTTTTT.

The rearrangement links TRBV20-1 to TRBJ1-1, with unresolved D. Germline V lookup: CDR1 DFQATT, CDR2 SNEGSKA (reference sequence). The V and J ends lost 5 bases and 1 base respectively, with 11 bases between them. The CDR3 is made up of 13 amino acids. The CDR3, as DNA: TGCAGTGCTGGACCCGATCGGAACACTGAAGCTTTCTTT. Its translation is CSAGPDRNTEAFF.

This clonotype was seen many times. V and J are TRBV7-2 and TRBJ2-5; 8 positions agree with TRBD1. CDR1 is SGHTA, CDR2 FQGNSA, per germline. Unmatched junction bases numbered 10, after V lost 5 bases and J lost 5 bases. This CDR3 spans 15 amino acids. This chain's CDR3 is CASSARTGQTETQYF. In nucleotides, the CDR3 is TGTGCCAGCAGCGCCCGGACAGGGCAGACGGAGACCCAGTACTTC.

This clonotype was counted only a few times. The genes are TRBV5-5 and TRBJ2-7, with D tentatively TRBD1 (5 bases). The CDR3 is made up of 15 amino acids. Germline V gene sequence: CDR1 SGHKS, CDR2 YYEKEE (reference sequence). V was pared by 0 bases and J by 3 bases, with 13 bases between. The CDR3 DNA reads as TGTGCCAGCAGCTTGGACAGGCCTTCTTTCTACGAGCAGTACGTC. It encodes CASSLDRPSFYEQYV.

As DNA, the CDR3 is TGTGCCAGCAGCTCGAACCCGGGACTAGCGGGCTCCTCCAACCCCTCCTACAATGAGCAGTTCTTC. This translates into CASSSNPGLAGSSNPSYNEQFF. This chain connects TRBV7-2 to TRBJ2-1; TRBD2 agrees at 12 bases. CDR1 SGHTA and CDR2 FQGNSA come from the germline V gene. J gave up 0 bases and V 4 bases, and 19 bases lay outside the gene matches. This CDR3 contains 22 residues.

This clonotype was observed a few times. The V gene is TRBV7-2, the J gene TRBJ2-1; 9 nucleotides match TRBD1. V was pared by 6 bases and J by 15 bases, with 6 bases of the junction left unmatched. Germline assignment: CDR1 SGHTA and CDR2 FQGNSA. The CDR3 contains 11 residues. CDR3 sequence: CASSSDRGGFF. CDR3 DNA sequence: TGTGCCAGCAGTTCGGACAGGGGAGGGTTCTTC.

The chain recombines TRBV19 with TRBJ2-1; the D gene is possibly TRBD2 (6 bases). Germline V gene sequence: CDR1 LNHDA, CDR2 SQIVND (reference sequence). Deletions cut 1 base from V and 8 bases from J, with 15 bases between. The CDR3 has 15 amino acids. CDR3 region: CASSIAERAGHEQFF. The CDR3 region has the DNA TGTGCCAGTAGTATAGCCGAGCGGGCCGGACATGAGCAGTTCTTC. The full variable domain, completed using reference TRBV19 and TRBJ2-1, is DGGITQSPKYLFRKEGQNVTLSCEQNLNHDAMYWYRQDPGQGLRLIYYSQIVNDFQKGDIAEGYSVSREKKESFPLTVTSAQKNPTAFYLCASSIAERAGHEQFFGPGTRLTVL.

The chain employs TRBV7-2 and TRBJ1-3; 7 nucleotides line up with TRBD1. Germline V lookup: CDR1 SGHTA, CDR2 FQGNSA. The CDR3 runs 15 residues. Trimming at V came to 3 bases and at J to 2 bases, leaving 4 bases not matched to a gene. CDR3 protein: CASSLRGPTGNTIYF. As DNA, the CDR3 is TGTGCCAGCAGCTTGAGGGGGCCGACTGGAAACACCATATATTTT.

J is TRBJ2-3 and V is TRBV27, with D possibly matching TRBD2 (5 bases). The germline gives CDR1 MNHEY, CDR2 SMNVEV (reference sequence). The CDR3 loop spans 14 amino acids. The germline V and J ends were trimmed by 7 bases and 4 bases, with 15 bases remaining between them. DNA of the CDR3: TGTGCCAGCAAAAGCCCGGGGAGAGCAGATACGCAGTATTTT. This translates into CASKSPGRADTQYF.

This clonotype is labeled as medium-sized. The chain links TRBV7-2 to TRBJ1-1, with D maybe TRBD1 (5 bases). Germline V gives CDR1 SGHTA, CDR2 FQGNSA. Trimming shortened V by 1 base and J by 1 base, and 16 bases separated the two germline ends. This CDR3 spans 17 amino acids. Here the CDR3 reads CASSLGVGFGANTEAFF. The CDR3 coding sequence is TGTGCCAGCAGCTTAGGAGTTGGGTTCGGGGCGAACACTGAAGCTTTCTTT.

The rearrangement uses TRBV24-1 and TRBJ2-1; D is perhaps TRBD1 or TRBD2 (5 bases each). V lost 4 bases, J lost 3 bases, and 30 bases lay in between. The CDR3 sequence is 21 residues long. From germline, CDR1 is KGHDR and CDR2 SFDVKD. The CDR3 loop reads CATSDPPGDGVVRGVYNEQFF. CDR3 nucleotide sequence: TGTGCCACCAGTGACCCCCCCGGGGACGGGGTCGTGAGAGGAGTCTACAATGAGCAGTTCTTC.

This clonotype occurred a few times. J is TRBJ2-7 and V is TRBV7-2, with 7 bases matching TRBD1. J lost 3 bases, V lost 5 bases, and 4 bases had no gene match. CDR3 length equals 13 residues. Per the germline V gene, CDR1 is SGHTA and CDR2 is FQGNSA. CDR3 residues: CASSPDRVYEQYV. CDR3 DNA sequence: TGTGCCAGCAGCCCCGACAGGGTCTACGAGCAGTACGTC.

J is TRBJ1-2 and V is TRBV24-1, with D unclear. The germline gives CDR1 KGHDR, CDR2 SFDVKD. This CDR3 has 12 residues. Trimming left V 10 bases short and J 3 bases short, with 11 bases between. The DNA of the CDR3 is TGTGCCACGTTCCGCGAAGACTATGGCTACACCTTC. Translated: CATFREDYGYTF.